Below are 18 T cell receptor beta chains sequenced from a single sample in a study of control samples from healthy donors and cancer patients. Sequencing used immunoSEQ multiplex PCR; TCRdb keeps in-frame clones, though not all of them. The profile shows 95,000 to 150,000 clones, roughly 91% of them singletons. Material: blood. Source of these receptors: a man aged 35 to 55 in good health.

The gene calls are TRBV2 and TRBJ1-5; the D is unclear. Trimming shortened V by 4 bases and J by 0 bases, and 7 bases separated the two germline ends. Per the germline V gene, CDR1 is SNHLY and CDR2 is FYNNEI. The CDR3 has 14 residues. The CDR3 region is CASSAENSNQPQHF. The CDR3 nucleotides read TGTGCCAGCAGTGCTGAAAATAGCAATCAGCCCCAGCATTTT.

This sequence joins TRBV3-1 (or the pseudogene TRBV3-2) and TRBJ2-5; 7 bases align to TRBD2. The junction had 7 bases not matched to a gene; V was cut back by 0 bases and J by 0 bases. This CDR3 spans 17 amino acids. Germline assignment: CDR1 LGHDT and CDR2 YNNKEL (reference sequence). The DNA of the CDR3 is TGTGCCAGCAGCCAAGATCGCCCAGCGGGGTACCAAGAGACCCAGTACTTC. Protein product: CASSQDRPAGYQETQYF.

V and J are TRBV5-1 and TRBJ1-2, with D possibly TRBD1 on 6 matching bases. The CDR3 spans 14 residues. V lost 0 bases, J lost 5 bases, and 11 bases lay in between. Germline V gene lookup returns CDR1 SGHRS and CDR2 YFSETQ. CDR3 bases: TGCGCCAGCAGCTTGGGGGGTACAGGGTATGGCTACACCTTC. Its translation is CASSLGGTGYGYTF.

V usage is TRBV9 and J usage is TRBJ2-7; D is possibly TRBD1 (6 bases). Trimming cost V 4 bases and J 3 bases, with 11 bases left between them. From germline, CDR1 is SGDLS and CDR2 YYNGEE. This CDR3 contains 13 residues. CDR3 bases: TGTGCCAGCAGCCCCAGGGGAATCTACGAGCAGTACTTC. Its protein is CASSPRGIYEQYF.

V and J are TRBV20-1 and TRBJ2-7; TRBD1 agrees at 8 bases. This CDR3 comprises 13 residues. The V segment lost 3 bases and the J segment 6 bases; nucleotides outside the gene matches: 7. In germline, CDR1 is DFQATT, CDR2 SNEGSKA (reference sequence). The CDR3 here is CSASRDRLGEQYF. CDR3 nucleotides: TGCAGTGCTAGTAGGGACAGGCTCGGCGAGCAGTACTTC.

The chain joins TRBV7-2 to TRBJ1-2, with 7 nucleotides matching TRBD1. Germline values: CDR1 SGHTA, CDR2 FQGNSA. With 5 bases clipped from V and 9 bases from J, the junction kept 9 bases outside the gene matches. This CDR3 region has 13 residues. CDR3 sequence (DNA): TGTGCCAGCAGCCCCGACAGGGTAGGAAGCTACACCTTC. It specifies CASSPDRVGSYTF.

CDR3 sequence reads: CASSPGADTQYF. The CDR3 bases are TGTGCCAGCAGTCCAGGGGCAGATACGCAGTATTTT. V and J are TRBV7-3 and TRBJ2-3; the D gene is possibly TRBD1 (6 bases). This CDR3 has 12 amino acids. Per the germline V gene, CDR1 is SGHTA and CDR2 is FQGTGA. V was cut by 6 bases and J by 4 bases, with 8 bases left in between.

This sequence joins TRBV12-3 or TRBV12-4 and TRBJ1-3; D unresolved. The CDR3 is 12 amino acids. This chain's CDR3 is CALNGPWDTIYF. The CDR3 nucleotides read TGTGCTTTGAATGGACCTTGGGACACCATATATTTT.

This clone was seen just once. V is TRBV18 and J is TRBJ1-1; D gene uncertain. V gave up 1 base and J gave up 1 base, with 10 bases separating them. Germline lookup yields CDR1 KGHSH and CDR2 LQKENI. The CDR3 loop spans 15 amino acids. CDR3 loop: CASSPRQEANTEAFF. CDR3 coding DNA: TGTGCCAGCTCACCACGTCAGGAGGCGAACACTGAAGCTTTCTTT.

The CDR3 reads CASSYDSGTEAFF. The CDR3 nucleotides are TGTGCCAGCAGTTACGACTCGGGTACTGAAGCTTTCTTT. The chain couples TRBV6-5 to TRBJ1-1; D is unclear. The CDR3 extends over 13 amino acids. CDR1 is MNHEY, CDR2 SVGAGI, per germline. Trimming shortened V by 2 bases and J by 5 bases, and 9 bases separated the two germline ends.

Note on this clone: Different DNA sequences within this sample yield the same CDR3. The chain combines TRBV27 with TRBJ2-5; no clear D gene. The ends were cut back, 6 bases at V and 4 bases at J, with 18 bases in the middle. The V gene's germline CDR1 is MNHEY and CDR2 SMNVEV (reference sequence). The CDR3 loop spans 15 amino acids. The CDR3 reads CASRRGQVRGETQYF. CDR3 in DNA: TGTGCCAGCAGGCGAGGTCAGGTTCGAGGAGAGACCCAGTACTTC.

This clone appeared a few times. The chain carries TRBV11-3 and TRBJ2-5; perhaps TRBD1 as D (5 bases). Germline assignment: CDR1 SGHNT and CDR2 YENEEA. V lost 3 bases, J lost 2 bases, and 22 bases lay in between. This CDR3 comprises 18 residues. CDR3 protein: CASSFGVWGGTDQETQYF. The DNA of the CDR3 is TGTGCCAGCAGCTTCGGAGTTTGGGGCGGCACAGATCAAGAGACCCAGTACTTC.

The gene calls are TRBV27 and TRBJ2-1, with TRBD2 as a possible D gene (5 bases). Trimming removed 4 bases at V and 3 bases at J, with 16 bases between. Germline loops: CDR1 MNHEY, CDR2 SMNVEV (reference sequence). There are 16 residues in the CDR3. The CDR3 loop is CASSSIPPGYYNEQFF. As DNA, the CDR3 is TGTGCCAGCAGTTCCATACCCCCGGGATACTACAATGAGCAGTTCTTC.

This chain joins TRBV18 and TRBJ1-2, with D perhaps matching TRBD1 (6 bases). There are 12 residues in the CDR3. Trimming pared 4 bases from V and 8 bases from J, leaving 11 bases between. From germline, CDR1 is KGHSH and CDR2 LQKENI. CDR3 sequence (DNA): TGTGCCAGCTCACTCGGGGGCGACGGCTACACCTTC. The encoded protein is CASSLGGDGYTF.

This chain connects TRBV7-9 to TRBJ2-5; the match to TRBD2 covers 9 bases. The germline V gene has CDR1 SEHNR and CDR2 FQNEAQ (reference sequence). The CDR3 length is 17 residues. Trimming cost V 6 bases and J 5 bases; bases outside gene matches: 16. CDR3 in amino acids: CASRPGVYGGGAETQYF. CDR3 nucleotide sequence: TGTGCCAGCAGGCCGGGAGTATACGGCGGGGGGGCTGAGACCCAGTACTTC.

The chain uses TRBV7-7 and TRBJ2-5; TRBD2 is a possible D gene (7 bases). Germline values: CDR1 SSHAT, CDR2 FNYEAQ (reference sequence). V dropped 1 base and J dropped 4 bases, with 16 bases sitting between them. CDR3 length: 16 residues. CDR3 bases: TGTGCCAGCAGCTTAGGGCTAGGTGGGGGGGCAGAGACCCAGTACTTC. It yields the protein CASSLGLGGGAETQYF. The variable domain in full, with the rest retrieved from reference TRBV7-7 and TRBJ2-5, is GAGVSQSPRYKVTKRGQDVTLRCDPISSHATLYWYQQALGQGPEFLTYFNYEAQPDKSGLPSDRFSAERPEGSISTLTIQRTEQRDSAMYRCASSLGLGGGAETQYFGPGTRLLVL.

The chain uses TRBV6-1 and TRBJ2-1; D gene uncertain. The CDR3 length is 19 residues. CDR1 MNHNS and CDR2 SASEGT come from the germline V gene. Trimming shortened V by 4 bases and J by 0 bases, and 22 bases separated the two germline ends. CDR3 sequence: CASSGPARLGSSSYNEQFF. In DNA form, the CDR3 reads TGTGCCAGCAGTGGCCCTGCGCGGCTGGGCTCGAGCTCCTACAATGAGCAGTTCTTC.

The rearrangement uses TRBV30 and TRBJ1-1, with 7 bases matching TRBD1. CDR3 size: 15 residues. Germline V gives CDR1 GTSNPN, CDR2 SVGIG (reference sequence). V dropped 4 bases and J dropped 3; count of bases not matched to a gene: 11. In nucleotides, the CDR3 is TGTGCCTGGACGGGACAGCAACTTAGATACACTGAAGCTTTCTTT. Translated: CAWTGQQLRYTEAFF.